This T cell receptor beta chain stems from a study of cytotoxic CD8 clonotypes in ibrutinib-treated CLL. Whole-study context: The group held 10 to 11 relapsed/refractory and around 15 treatment-naive patients, with some 17 IGHV unmutated. Mean productive templates were 255,043; mean productive rearrangements were around 91,000. Findings of the study overall: Clonality increased at ibrutinib response and stayed stable in sustained remission. At progression, however, it fell back toward baseline. Public clonotypes occurred uncommonly; on treatment, they contracted or remained stable.

Comments on this clone: The target antigen is unknown.

Repertoires were generated with immunoSEQ multiplex PCR, while TCRdb's copy carries only in-frame clones and drops some. Counted here are fewer than 150,000 clones, around 80% occurring once; the ten biggest clones make up around 3.3%. This sample comprised PBMCs, obtained after 24 months of ibrutinib treatment. This TCR came from a human donor with chronic lymphocytic leukemia.

CDR3 bases: TGTGCCAGCAGCCATCTTTCGTTAGGACAGGGAAAAGGTGAGCAGTTCTTC. Protein sequence: CASSHLSLGQGKGEQFF. The chain is built from TRBV14 and TRBJ2-1, with TRBD1 matching over 8 bases. The germline CDR1 and CDR2 sequences are SGHDN and FVKESK. J gave up 9 bases and V 3 bases, and 16 bases lay outside the gene matches. This CDR3 spans 17 amino acids.